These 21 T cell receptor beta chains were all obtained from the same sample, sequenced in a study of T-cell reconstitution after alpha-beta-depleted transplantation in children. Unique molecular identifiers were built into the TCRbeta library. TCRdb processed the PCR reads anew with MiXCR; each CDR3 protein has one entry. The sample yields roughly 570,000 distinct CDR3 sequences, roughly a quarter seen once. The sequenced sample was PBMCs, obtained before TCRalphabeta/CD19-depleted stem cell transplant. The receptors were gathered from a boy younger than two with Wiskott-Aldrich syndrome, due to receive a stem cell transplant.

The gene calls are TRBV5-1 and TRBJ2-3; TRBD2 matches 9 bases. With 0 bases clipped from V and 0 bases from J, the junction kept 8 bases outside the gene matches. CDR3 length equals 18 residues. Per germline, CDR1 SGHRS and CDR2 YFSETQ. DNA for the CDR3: TGCGCCAGCAGCTTGGGAGCGGGAGGTACAGATAGCACAGATACGCAGTATTTT. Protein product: CASSLGAGGTDSTDTQYF.

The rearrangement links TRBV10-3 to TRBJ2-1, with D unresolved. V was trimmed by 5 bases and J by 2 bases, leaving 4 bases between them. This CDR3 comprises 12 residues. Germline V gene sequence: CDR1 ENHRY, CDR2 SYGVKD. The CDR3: CAISRTYNEQFF. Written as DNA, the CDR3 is TGTGCCATCAGTCGAACCTACAATGAGCAGTTCTTC.

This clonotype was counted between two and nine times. CDR3 in DNA: TGTGCCAGCAGTCAGACCCAGGATCCCAATTCACCCCTCCACTTT. Amino acids: CASSQTQDPNSPLHF. The V and J genes are TRBV6-1 and TRBJ1-6; D gene uncertain. The ends were cut back, 5 bases at V and 7 bases at J, with 15 bases in the middle. The CDR3 is 15 residues long. From germline, CDR1 is MNHNS and CDR2 SASEGT.

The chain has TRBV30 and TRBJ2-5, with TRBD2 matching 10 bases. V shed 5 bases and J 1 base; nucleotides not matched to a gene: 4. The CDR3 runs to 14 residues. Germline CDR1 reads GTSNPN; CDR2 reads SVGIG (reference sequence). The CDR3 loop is CAWGSGRSQETQYF. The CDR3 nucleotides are TGTGCCTGGGGTAGCGGGAGGTCCCAAGAGACCCAGTACTTC. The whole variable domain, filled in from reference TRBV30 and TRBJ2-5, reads SQTIHQWPATLVQPVGSPLSLECTVEGTSNPNLYWYRQAAGRGLQLLFYSVGIGQISSEVPQNLSASRPQDRQFILSSKKLLLSDSGFYLCAWGSGRSQETQYFGPGTRLLVL.

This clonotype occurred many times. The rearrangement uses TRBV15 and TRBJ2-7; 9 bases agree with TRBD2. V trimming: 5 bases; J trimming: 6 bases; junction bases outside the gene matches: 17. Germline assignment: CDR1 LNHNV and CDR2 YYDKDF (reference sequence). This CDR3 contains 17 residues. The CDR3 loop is CATSRGHSGSGSSEQYF. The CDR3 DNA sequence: TGTGCCACCAGCCGTGGTCACTCGGGTAGCGGGAGTTCCGAGCAGTACTTC. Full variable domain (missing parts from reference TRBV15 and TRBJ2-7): DAMVIQNPRYQVTQFGKPVTLSCSQTLNHNVMYWYQQKSSQAPKLLFHYYDKDFNNEADTPDNFQSRRPNTSFCFLDIRSPGLGDTAMYLCATSRGHSGSGSSEQYFGPGTRLTVT.

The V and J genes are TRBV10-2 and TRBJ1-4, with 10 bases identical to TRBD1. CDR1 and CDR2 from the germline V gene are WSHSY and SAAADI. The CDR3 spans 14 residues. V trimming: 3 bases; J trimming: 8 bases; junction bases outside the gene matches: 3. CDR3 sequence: CASSEGTGAEKLFF. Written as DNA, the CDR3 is TGCGCCAGCAGTGAAGGGACAGGGGCCGAAAAACTGTTTTTT.

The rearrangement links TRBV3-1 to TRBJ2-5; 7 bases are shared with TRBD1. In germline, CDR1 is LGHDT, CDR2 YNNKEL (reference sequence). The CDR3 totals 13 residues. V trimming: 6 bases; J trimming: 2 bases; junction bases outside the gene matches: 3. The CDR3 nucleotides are TGTGCCAGCAGTGACAGGGTACAAGAGACCCAGTACTTC. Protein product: CASSDRVQETQYF.

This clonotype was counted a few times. DNA of the CDR3: TGCAGCGTTTTCGGACAGGGGGCGAGAGATACGCAGTATTTT. Protein product: CSVFGQGARDTQYF. The chain joins TRBV29-1 to TRBJ2-3, with 11 bases identical to TRBD1. The CDR3 is 14 residues long. Germline CDR1 is SQVTM and CDR2 is ANQGSEA. V shed 5 bases, J shed 5 bases, and the junction held 6 bases outside the gene matches.

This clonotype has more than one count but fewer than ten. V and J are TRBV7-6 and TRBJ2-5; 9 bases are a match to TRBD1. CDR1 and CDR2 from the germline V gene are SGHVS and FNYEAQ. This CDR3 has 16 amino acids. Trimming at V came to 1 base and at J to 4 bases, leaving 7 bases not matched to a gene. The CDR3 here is CASSLGTGVGRETQYF. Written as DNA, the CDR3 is TGTGCCAGCAGCTTAGGGACAGGGGTTGGTCGAGAGACCCAGTACTTC. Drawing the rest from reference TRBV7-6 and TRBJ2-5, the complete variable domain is GAGVSQSPRYKVTKRGQDVALRCDPISGHVSLYWYRQALGQGPEFLTYFNYEAQQDKSGLPNDRFSAERPEGSISTLTIQRTEQRDSAMYRCASSLGTGVGRETQYFGPGTRLLVL.

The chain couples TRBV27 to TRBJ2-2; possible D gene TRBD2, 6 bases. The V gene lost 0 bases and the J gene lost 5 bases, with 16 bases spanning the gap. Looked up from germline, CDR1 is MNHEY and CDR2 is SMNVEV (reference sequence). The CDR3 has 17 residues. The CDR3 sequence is CASSLSLGGVETGELFF. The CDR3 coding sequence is TGTGCCAGCAGTTTATCCCTCGGGGGAGTAGAGACCGGGGAGCTGTTTTTT.

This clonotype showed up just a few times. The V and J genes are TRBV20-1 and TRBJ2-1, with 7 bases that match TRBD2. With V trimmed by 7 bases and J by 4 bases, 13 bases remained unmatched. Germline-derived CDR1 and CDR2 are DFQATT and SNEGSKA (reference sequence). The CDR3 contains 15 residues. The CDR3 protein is CSGRLALGPYNEQFF. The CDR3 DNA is TGCAGTGGCAGACTAGCTTTAGGACCATACAATGAGCAGTTCTTC.

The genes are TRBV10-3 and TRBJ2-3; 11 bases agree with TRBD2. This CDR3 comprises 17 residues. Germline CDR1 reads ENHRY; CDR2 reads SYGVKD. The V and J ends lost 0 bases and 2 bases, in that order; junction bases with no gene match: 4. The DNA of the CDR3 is TGTGCCATCAGTGAGTCAGGGACTAGCGGTCTCACAGATACGCAGTATTTT. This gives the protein CAISESGTSGLTDTQYF.

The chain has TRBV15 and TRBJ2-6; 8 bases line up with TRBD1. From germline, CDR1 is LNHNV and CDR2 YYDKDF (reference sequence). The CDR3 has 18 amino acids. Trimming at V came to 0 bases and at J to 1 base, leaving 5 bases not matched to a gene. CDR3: CATSRDGTGLSGANVLTF. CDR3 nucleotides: TGTGCCACCAGCAGAGACGGGACAGGCCTGTCTGGGGCCAACGTCCTGACTTTC.

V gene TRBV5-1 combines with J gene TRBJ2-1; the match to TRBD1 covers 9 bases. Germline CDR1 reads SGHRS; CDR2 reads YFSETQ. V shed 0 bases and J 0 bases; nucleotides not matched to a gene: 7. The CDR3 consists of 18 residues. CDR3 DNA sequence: TGCGCCAGCAGCTTGGGACAGGGGGTGACTAGCTCCTACAATGAGCAGTTCTTC. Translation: CASSLGQGVTSSYNEQFF.

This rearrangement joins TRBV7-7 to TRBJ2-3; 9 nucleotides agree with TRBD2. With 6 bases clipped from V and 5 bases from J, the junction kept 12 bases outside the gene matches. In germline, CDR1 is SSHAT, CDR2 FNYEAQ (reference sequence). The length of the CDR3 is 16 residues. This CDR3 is CASSSRPAGGGDTQYF. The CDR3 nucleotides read TGTGCCAGCAGTTCACGGCCAGCGGGAGGTGGAGATACGCAGTATTTT.

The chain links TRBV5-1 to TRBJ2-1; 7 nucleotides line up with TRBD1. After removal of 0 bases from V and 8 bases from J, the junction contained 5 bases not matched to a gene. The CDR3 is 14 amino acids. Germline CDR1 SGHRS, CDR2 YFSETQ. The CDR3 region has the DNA TGCGCCAGCAGCTTGGACTACAGGGGAGATGAGCAGTTCTTC. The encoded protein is CASSLDYRGDEQFF. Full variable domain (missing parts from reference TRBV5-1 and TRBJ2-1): KAGVTQTPRYLIKTRGQQVTLSCSPISGHRSVSWYQQTPGQGLQFLFEYFSETQRNKGNFPGRFSGRQFSNSRSEMNVSTLELGDSALYLCASSLDYRGDEQFFGPGTRLTVL.

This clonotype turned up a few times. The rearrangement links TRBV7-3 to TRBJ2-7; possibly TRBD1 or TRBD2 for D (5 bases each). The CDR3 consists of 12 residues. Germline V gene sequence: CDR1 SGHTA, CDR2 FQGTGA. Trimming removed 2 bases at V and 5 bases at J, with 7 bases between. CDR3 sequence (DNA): TGTGCCAGCAGCTTATTGGGACACGAGCAGTACTTC. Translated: CASSLLGHEQYF.

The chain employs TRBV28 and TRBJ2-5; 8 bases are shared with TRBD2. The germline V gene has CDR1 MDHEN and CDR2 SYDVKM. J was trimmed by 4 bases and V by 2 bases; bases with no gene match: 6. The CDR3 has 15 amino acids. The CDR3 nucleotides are TGTGCCAGCAGTTTACCGGCGGGAGGAGGAGAGACCCAGTACTTC. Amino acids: CASSLPAGGGETQYF.

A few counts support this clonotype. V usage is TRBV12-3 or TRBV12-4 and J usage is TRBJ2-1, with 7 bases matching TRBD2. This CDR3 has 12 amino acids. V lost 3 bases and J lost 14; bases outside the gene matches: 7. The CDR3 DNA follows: TGTGCCAGCAGTTTTCGGGCGGGAGAGGAGTTCTTC. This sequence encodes CASSFRAGEEFF.

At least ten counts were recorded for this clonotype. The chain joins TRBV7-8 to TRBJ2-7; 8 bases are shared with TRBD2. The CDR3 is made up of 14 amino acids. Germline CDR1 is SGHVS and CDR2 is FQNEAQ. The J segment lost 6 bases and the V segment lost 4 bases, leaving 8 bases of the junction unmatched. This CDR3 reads CASSSLSGKGEQYF. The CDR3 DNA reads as TGTGCCAGCAGCTCCCTTAGCGGGAAAGGCGAGCAGTACTTC.

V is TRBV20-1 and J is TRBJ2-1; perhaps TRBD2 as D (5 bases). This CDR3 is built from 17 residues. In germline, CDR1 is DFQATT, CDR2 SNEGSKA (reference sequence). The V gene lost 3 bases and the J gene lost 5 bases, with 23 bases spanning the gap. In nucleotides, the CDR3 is TGCAGTGCTAGGTCACCCCAACTAGTGGAAAAGCACAATGAGCAGTTCTTC. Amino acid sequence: CSARSPQLVEKHNEQFF.